This TCR beta chain was observed in a study of shared clonotypes between healthy human individuals. Details on this clone: Its target is not known.

Study results and caveats: Among a handful of donors, about 5% of naive CD4 clonotypes were found in common.

Measured with immunoSEQ multiplex PCR; TCRdb has only the in-frame clones, and not every one. The sample includes about 680,000 clones, around 72% seen only once; the top ten take less than 2%. This CDR3 has 14 residues. With V trimmed by 3 bases and J by 9 bases, 8 bases remained unmatched. Germline-derived CDR1 and CDR2 are LNHDA and SQIVND (reference sequence). J is TRBJ2-1 and V is TRBV19, with 7 nucleotides matching TRBD2. Sequencing was carried out using memory CD4+ T cells sorted from blood. Subset of the sample: CD45RA-negative fraction. The clonotype was recovered from a woman aged 25 to 39 in good health. CDR3 coding DNA: TGTGCCAGTAGTATTCTCACTAGCGTAAGTGAGCAGTTCTTC. Protein sequence: CASSILTSVSEQFF.